Below are 13 T cell receptor beta chains sequenced from a single sample in a study of T cell responses to AZD1222 COVID-19 vaccine. Produced via immunoSEQ multiplex PCR; TCRdb's table is partial and in-frame only. The sample yields fewer than 120,000 clones, 88% seen once. Sequenced material: peripheral blood, taken on day 0 of AZD1222 vaccination. The receptors stem from an adult in good health.

The gene calls are TRBV2 and TRBJ1-1; 8 bases fit TRBD1. V trimming: 8 bases; J trimming: 4 bases; junction bases outside the gene matches: 9. This CDR3 comprises 14 residues. CDR1 and CDR2 (germline): SNHLY, FYNNEI. The CDR3 DNA reads TGTGCCAGCGGCAGACCCACAGGGGGCACTGAAGCTTTCTTT. Protein: CASGRPTGGTEAFF.

The V gene is TRBV27, the J gene TRBJ1-2, with TRBD1 identical over 10 bases. Trimming at V came to 7 bases and at J to 2 bases, leaving 4 bases not matched to a gene. This CDR3 contains 14 residues. In germline, CDR1 is MNHEY, CDR2 SMNVEV (reference sequence). CDR3: CASTWTGGNYGYTF. CDR3 bases: TGTGCCAGCACCTGGACAGGGGGAAACTATGGCTACACCTTC.

The chain couples TRBV4-1 to TRBJ2-1; 8 positions agree with TRBD1. Germline loops: CDR1 MGHRA, CDR2 YSYEKL. CDR3 size: 16 residues. V trimming: 0 bases; J trimming: 6 bases; junction bases outside the gene matches: 7. CDR3 in amino acids: CASSQDFLGQGNEQFF. The CDR3 DNA reads as TGCGCCAGCAGCCAAGACTTCCTTGGACAGGGCAATGAGCAGTTCTTC.

The chain links TRBV4-1 to TRBJ1-5; no firm D call. The CDR3 covers 15 residues. The germline CDR1 and CDR2 sequences are MGHRA and YSYEKL. V gave up 0 bases and J gave up 4 bases, with 10 bases separating them. CDR3 protein: CASSQEWRGNQPQHF. CDR3 coding DNA: TGCGCCAGCAGCCAAGAATGGCGTGGGAATCAGCCCCAGCATTTT.

The chain couples TRBV29-1 to TRBJ1-3, with D possibly being TRBD1 (5 bases). Per the germline V gene, CDR1 is SQVTM and CDR2 is ANQGSEA. The CDR3 runs to 14 residues. V was pared by 5 bases and J by 4 bases, with 15 bases between. In nucleotides, the CDR3 is TGCAGCGTTTGGGACCGCCACTCCGGAAACACCATATATTTT. It is translated as CSVWDRHSGNTIYF.

The rearrangement links TRBV7-8 to TRBJ2-7; maybe TRBD1 (6 bases). Looked up from germline, CDR1 is SGHVS and CDR2 is FQNEAQ. With 2 bases removed from V and 4 bases from J, the gap between germline ends came to 12 bases. The CDR3 runs to 14 residues. As DNA, the CDR3 is TGTGCCAGCAGCTTAACCTTACAGGGTTACGAGCAGTACTTC. Protein: CASSLTLQGYEQYF.

V is TRBV24-1 and J is TRBJ2-2; TRBD1 matches at 11 bases. The junction had 6 bases not matched to a gene; V was cut back by 3 bases and J by 4 bases. Germline CDR1 reads KGHDR; CDR2 reads SFDVKD. The CDR3 sequence is 17 residues long. The CDR3 loop reads CATSDPGQGATTGELFF. Written as DNA, the CDR3 is TGTGCCACCAGTGATCCTGGACAGGGGGCGACCACCGGGGAGCTGTTTTTT.

The chain is built from TRBV13 and TRBJ1-6; no clear D. Trimming pared 1 base from V and 15 bases from J, leaving 13 bases between. The CDR3 has 13 residues. Germline V gives CDR1 PRHDT, CDR2 FYEKMQ (reference sequence). CDR3 coding DNA: TGTGCCAGCAGCTTAGCACGCGGCGAGGGCCTCCACTTT. Protein sequence: CASSLARGEGLHF.

The rearrangement joins TRBV10-3 to TRBJ1-1; D call uncertain. The CDR3 has 15 amino acids. Looked up from germline, CDR1 is ENHRY and CDR2 is SYGVKD. V was pared by 6 bases and J by 1 base, with 15 bases between. CDR3 residues: CAISANQERNTEAFF. The CDR3, as DNA: TGTGCCATCAGCGCTAATCAGGAGAGGAACACTGAAGCTTTCTTT.

On this clone: The sample contains more than one DNA sequence encoding this CDR3. The chain joins TRBV7-9 to TRBJ2-7; TRBD2 aligns across 13 bases. The CDR3 sequence is 16 residues long. Germline V gene sequence: CDR1 SEHNR, CDR2 FQNEAQ (reference sequence). V shed 5 bases and J 1 base; nucleotides not matched to a gene: 5. The CDR3 reads CASSPGLAGLSYEQYF. Here the CDR3 DNA reads TGTGCCAGCAGCCCGGGACTAGCGGGACTATCCTACGAGCAGTACTTC.

The chain carries TRBV5-1 and TRBJ1-6; the D gene is possibly TRBD1 (6 bases). Germline CDR1 is SGHRS and CDR2 is YFSETQ. The CDR3 contains 16 residues. V lost 8 bases to trimming and J lost 1 base, with 16 bases between them. The CDR3 protein is CASAFKQGSYNSPLHF. In DNA, the CDR3 is TGCGCCAGTGCCTTTAAACAGGGTTCCTATAATTCACCCCTCCACTTT.

V usage is TRBV19 and J usage is TRBJ2-1, with D possibly TRBD2 on 5 matching bases. The ends were cut back, 11 bases at V and 13 bases at J, with 18 bases in the middle. Germline lookup yields CDR1 LNHDA and CDR2 SQIVND (reference sequence). This CDR3 has 11 amino acids. The CDR3 loop is CASAAGILQFF. CDR3 bases: TGTGCCTCCGCGGCCGGGATCCTTCAGTTCTTC.

The V call is TRBV19, the J call TRBJ2-7; D is unclear. The CDR3 loop spans 16 amino acids. The germline V gene encodes CDR1 LNHDA and CDR2 SQIVND (reference sequence). Trimming removed 1 base at V and 2 bases at J, with 15 bases between. The CDR3 is CASSIGLHRPPYEQYF. The CDR3 bases are TGTGCCAGTAGTATAGGTCTCCACCGTCCCCCCTACGAGCAGTACTTC.